A single sample gave rise to the 11 T cell receptor beta chains below, sequenced in a study of OX40 agonist ivuxolimab in advanced cancers. Libraries were made using the immunoSEQ multiplex PCR assay. TCRdb limited this immuneACCESS table to in-frame rearrangements with V and J called. A share of clones is missing; checked studies link under half to unresolved V genes, and the rest is unexplained. The sample data list fewer than 90,000 clones, and 91% of these were observed just once. Jointly, the top ten make up approximately 2.4% of the sample. The sequencing here drew on CD4+ or CD8+ T cells sorted from blood, taken in a trial of the OX40 agonist ivuxolimab. These receptors all stem from an adult with an advanced solid tumor such as melanoma, head and neck, liver or kidney cancer.

The CDR3 spells CASSTRLAGAGEQYF. CDR3 bases: TGTGCCAGCAGCACCAGACTAGCGGGAGCCGGCGAGCAGTACTTC. The rearrangement uses TRBV11-1 and TRBJ2-7; 12 bases line up with TRBD2. With 5 bases clipped from V and 6 bases from J, the junction kept 8 bases outside the gene matches. CDR1 and CDR2 from the germline V gene are SGHAT and FQDESV (reference sequence). CDR3 size: 15 residues.

The chain links TRBV11-1 to TRBJ2-2; maybe TRBD1 (6 bases). V was shortened by 5 bases and J by 1 base, with 14 bases between the two germline ends. The CDR3 is made up of 16 amino acids. Germline V gene lookup returns CDR1 SGHAT and CDR2 FQDESV (reference sequence). The CDR3 DNA is TGTGCCAGCAGCGTACAGGGCGGACTGAACACCGGGGAGCTGTTTTTT. Protein product: CASSVQGGLNTGELFF. Full variable domain (rest looked up from reference TRBV11-1 and TRBJ2-2): EAEVAQSPRYKITEKSQAVAFWCDPISGHATLYWYRQILGQGPELLVQFQDESVVDDSQLPKDRFSAERLKGVDSTLKIQPAELGDSAMYLCASSVQGGLNTGELFFGEGSRLTVL.

V is TRBV7-6 and J is TRBJ2-7; the D gene is possibly TRBD2 (7 bases). The CDR3 runs to 16 residues. V lost 5 bases and J lost 6, with 23 bases in between. Per the germline V gene, CDR1 is SGHVS and CDR2 is FNYEAQ. CDR3 coding DNA: TGTGCCAGCAGCCCAAGGGGGGGCGCGGGTGTTTCCGAGCAGTACTTC. This sequence encodes CASSPRGGAGVSEQYF. Full variable domain (remainder filled in from reference TRBV7-6 and TRBJ2-7): GAGVSQSPRYKVTKRGQDVALRCDPISGHVSLYWYRQALGQGPEFLTYFNYEAQQDKSGLPNDRFSAERPEGSISTLTIQRTEQRDSAMYRCASSPRGGAGVSEQYFGPGTRLTVT.

The chain carries TRBV28 and TRBJ2-3; 7 positions agree with TRBD2. CDR1 is MDHEN, CDR2 SYDVKM, per germline. CDR3 length: 18 amino acids. V dropped 2 bases and J dropped 2; count of bases not matched to a gene: 13. For the CDR3, the DNA is TGTGCCAGCAGTTTAGGGGGGTTGGCTAGCGGATTCACAGATACGCAGTATTTT. Amino acids: CASSLGGLASGFTDTQYF.

The V and J genes are TRBV6-6 and TRBJ2-7; 9 bases map to TRBD1. The CDR3 extends over 14 amino acids. Germline CDR1 and CDR2: MNHNY and SVGAGI (reference sequence). Trimming cost V 4 bases and J 2 bases; bases outside gene matches: 3. In nucleotides, the CDR3 is TGTGCCAGCAGTTCGGACAGGGGACCCTACGAGCAGTACTTC. Its protein product is CASSSDRGPYEQYF.

This clone was seen a handful of times. The genes are TRBV19 and TRBJ1-5; D is unresolved. Germline V gene lookup returns CDR1 LNHDA and CDR2 SQIVND (reference sequence). There are 15 residues in the CDR3. Trimming shortened V by 4 bases and J by 4 bases, and 14 bases separated the two germline ends. CDR3 in DNA: TGTGCCAGTAGTAACCAACCGGGCCAAAATCAGCCCCAGCATTTT. Protein: CASSNQPGQNQPQHF. Full variable domain (missing parts from reference TRBV19 and TRBJ1-5): DGGITQSPKYLFRKEGQNVTLSCEQNLNHDAMYWYRQDPGQGLRLIYYSQIVNDFQKGDIAEGYSVSREKKESFPLTVTSAQKNPTAFYLCASSNQPGQNQPQHFGDGTRLSIL.

This clone was seen a few times. The chain recombines TRBV10-3 with TRBJ1-1; TRBD1 agrees at 7 bases. Unmatched junction bases numbered 1, after V lost 6 bases and J lost 0 bases. The length of the CDR3 is 13 residues. Germline assignment: CDR1 ENHRY and CDR2 SYGVKD. The CDR3 DNA reads TGTGCCATCAGGGGACAGTTGAACACTGAAGCTTTCTTT. Protein: CAIRGQLNTEAFF.

The gene calls are TRBV11-2 and TRBJ1-3; D unclear. Per germline, CDR1 SGHAT and CDR2 FQNNGV. The germline V and J ends were trimmed by 7 bases and 0 bases, with 10 bases remaining between them. The CDR3 runs to 14 residues. The CDR3 is CASKRLLSGNTIYF. CDR3 DNA: TGTGCCAGCAAAAGGCTACTCTCTGGAAACACCATATATTTT. The full variable domain, in which reference TRBV11-2 and TRBJ1-3 provide the parts outside the CDR3, is EAGVAQSPRYKIIEKRQSVAFWCNPISGHATLYWYQQILGQGPKLLIQFQNNGVVDDSQLPKDRFSAERLKGVDSTLKIQPAKLEDSAVYLCASKRLLSGNTIYFGEGSWLTVV.

The chain has TRBV6-5 and TRBJ2-5; TRBD1 agrees at 7 bases. CDR1 and CDR2 (germline): MNHEY, SVGAGI. The CDR3 has 14 amino acids. The V segment lost 5 bases and the J segment 2 bases; nucleotides outside the gene matches: 5. The CDR3 spells CASSPLDRQETQYF. The CDR3 bases are TGTGCCAGCAGTCCCTTGGACAGGCAAGAGACCCAGTACTTC.

The CDR3 region is CASSHRTSGSTDTQYF. CDR3 bases: TGTGCCAGCTCCCACAGGACTAGCGGGAGCACAGATACGCAGTATTTT. The chain has TRBV18 and TRBJ2-3; 11 nucleotides line up with TRBD2. With V trimmed by 6 bases and J by 0 bases, 5 bases remained unmatched. The CDR3 is made up of 16 amino acids. Germline CDR1 KGHSH, CDR2 LQKENI.

The DNA for the CDR3 is TGTGCCAGCAGTTCCCAAACAGGGAAAGGGATCGAGCAGTACTTC. This encodes CASSSQTGKGIEQYF. This chain connects TRBV6-5 to TRBJ2-7, with D possibly TRBD1 on 6 matching bases. V shed 4 bases and J shed 6 bases, with 19 bases lying between them. This CDR3 contains 15 residues. Germline V gene data show CDR1 as MNHEY and CDR2 as SVGAGI.